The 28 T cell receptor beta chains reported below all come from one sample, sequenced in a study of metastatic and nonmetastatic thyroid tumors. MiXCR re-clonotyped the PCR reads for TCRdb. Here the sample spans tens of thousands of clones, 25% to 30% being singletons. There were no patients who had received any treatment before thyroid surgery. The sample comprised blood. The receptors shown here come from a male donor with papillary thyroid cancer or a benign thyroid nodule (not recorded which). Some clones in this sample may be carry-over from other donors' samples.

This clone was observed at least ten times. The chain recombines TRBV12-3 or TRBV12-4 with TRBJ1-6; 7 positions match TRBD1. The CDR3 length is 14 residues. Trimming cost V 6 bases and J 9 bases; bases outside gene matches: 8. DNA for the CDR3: TGTGCCAGCAGAAAAACAGGGGCTCGTTCACCCCTCCACTTT. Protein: CASRKTGARSPLHF.

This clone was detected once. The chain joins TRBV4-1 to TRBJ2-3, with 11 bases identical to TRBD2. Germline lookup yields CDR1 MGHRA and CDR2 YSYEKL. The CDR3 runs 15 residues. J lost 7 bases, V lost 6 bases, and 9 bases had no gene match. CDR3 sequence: CASRRLAGTSYTQYF. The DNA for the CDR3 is TGCGCCAGCAGGCGACTAGCGGGGACGTCGTATACGCAGTATTTT.

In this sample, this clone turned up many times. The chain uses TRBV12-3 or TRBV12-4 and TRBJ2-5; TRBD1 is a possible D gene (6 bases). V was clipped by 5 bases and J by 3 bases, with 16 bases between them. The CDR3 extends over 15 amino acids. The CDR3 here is CASSPSRTVKETQYF. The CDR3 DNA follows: TGTGCCAGCAGTCCCTCAAGGACAGTAAAAGAGACCCAGTACTTC.

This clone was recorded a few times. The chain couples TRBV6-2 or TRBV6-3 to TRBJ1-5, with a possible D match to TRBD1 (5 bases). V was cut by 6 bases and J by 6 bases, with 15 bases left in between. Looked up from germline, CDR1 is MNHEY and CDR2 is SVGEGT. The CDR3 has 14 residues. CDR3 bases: TGTGCCAGCAGCCGCCCGGGGGGTGGTCAGCCCCAGCATTTT. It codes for CASSRPGGGQPQHF.

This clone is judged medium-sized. CDR3 amino acids: CASSTAQGAYEQYF. The CDR3 DNA reads TGCGCCAGCAGCACTGCTCAGGGGGCCTACGAGCAGTACTTC. This sequence joins TRBV5-1 and TRBJ2-7; 7 nucleotides match TRBD1. CDR3 length: 14 residues. Germline CDR1 and CDR2: SGHRS and YFSETQ. With 4 bases clipped from V and 2 bases from J, the junction kept 6 bases outside the gene matches.

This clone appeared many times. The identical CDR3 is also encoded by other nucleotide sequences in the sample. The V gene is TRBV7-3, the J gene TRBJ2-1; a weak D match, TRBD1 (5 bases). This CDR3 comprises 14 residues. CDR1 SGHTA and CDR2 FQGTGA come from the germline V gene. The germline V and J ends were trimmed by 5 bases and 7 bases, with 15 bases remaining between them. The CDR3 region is CASSATGVGNEQFF. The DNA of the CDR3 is TGTGCCAGCAGCGCCACAGGCGTCGGGAATGAGCAGTTCTTC.

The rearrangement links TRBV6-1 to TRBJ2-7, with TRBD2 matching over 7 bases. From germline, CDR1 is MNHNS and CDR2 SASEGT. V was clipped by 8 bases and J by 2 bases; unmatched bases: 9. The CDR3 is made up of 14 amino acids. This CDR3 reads CASVRSSGPYEQYF. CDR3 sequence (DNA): TGTGCCAGCGTGCGGTCTAGCGGTCCCTACGAGCAGTACTTC.

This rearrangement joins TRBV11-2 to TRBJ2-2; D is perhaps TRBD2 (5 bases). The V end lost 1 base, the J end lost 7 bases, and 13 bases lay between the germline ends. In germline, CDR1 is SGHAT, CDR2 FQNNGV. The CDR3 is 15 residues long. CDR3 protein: CASSLAKGANGELFF. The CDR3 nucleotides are TGTGCCAGCAGCTTAGCCAAGGGAGCCAACGGGGAGCTGTTTTTT.

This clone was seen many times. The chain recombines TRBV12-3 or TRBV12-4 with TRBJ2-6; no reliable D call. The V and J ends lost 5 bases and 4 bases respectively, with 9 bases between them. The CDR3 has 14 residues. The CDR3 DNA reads TGTGCCAGCAGTCCCCAACAGGGGGCCAACGTCCTGACTTTC. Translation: CASSPQQGANVLTF.

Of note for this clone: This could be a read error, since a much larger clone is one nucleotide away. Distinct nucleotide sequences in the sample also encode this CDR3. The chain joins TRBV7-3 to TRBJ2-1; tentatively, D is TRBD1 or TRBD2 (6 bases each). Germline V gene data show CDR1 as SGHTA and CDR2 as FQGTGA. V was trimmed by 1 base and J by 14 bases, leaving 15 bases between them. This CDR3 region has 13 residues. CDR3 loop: CASSLSSGRGEFF. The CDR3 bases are TGTGCCAGCAGCTTAAGTTCCGGTAGGGGGGAGTTCTTC.

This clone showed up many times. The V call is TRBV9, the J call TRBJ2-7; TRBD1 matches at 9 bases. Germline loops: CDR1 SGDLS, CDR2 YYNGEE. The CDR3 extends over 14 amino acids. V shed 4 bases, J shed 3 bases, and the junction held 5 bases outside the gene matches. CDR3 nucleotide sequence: TGTGCCAGCAGCCTAGGGACAGGGAGCTACGAGCAGTACTTC. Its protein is CASSLGTGSYEQYF.

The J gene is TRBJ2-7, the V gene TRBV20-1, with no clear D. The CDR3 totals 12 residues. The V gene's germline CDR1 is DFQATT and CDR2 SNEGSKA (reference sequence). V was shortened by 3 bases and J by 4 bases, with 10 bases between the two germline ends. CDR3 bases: TGCAGTGCTAGTCGGAAAAATTACGAGCAGTACTTC. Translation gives CSASRKNYEQYF.

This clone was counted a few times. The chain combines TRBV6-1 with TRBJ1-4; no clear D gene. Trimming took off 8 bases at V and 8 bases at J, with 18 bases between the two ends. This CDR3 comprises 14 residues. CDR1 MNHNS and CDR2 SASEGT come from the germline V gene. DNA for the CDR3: TGTGCCAGCGGAGTTCACAGTGATCCGGAAAAACTGTTTTTT. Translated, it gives CASGVHSDPEKLFF.

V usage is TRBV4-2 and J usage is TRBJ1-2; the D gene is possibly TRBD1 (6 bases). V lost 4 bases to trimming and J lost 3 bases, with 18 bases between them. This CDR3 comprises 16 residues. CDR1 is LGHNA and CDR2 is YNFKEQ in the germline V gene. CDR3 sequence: CASSLFSGEADYGYTF. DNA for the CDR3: TGTGCCAGCAGCCTTTTCTCAGGGGAAGCTGACTATGGCTACACCTTC.

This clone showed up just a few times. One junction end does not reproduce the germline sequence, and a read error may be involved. The CDR3 reads CAASREAVDSYNEQFF. The CDR3 nucleotides are TGTGCCGCCAGCAGAGAAGCGGTAGATTCCTACAATGAGCAGTTCTTC. V and J are TRBV15 and TRBJ2-1; possible D gene TRBD2, 5 bases. Per germline, CDR1 LNHNV and CDR2 YYDKDF (reference sequence). The CDR3 is made up of 16 amino acids.

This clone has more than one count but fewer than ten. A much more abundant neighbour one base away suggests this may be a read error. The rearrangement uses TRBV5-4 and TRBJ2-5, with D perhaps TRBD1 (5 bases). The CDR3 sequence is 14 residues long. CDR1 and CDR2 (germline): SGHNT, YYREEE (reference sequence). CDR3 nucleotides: TGTGCCAGCATCTTGCGATCAGGGCCAGAGACCCAGTACTTC. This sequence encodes CASILRSGPETQYF.

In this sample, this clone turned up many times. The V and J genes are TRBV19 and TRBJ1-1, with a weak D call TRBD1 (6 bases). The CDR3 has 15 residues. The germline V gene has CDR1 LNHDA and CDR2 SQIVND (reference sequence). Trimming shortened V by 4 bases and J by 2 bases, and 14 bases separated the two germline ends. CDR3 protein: CASSTQSRGNTEAFF. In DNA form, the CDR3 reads TGTGCCAGTAGTACCCAAAGCAGGGGTAACACTGAAGCTTTCTTT.

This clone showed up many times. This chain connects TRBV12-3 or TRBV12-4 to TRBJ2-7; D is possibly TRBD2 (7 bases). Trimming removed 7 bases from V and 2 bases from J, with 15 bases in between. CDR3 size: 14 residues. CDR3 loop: CASTYTGGPYEQYF. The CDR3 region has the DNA TGTGCCAGCACCTACACGGGGGGCCCCTACGAGCAGTACTTC.

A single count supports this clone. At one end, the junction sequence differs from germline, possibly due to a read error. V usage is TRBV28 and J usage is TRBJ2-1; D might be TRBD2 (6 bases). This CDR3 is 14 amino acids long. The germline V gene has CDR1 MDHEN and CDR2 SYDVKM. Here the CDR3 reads CASSDGTQNIEQFF. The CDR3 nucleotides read TGTGCAAGCAGCGACGGGACTCAAAACATTGAGCAGTTCTTC.

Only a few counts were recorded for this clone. This CDR3 is CASKLAVSSYEQYF. The CDR3 nucleotides read TGTGCCAGTAAACTAGCGGTGAGCTCCTACGAGCAGTACTTC. This chain connects TRBV19 to TRBJ2-7; TRBD2 matches at 8 bases. CDR1 and CDR2 from the germline V gene are LNHDA and SQIVND (reference sequence). The CDR3 spans 14 residues. J gave up 0 bases and V 7 bases, and 5 bases lay outside the gene matches. The full variable domain, in which reference TRBV19 and TRBJ2-7 provide the parts outside the CDR3, is DGGITQSPKYLFRKEGQNVTLSCEQNLNHDAMYWYRQDPGQGLRLIYYSQIVNDFQKGDIAEGYSVSREKKESFPLTVTSAQKNPTAFYLCASKLAVSSYEQYFGPGTRLTVT.

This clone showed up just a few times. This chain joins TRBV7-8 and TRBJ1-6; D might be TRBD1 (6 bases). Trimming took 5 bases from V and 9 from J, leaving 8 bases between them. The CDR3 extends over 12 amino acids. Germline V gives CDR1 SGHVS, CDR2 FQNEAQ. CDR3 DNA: TGTGCCAGCAGCGGAGGGGGTTCACCCCTCCACTTT. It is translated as CASSGGGSPLHF.

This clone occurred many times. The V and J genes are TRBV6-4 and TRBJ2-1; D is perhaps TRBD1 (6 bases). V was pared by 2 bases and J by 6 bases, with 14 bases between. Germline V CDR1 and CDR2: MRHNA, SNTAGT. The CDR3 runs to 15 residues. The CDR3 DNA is TGTGCCAGCAGTGACAGGACGGAAGGGGGCAATGAGCAGTTCTTC. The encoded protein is CASSDRTEGGNEQFF.

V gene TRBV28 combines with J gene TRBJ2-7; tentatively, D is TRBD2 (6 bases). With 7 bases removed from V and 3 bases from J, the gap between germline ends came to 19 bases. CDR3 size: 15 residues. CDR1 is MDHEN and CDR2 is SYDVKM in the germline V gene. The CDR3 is CASKTLGGDLYEQYF. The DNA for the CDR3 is TGTGCCAGCAAAACCCTTGGCGGGGACCTCTACGAGCAGTACTTC.

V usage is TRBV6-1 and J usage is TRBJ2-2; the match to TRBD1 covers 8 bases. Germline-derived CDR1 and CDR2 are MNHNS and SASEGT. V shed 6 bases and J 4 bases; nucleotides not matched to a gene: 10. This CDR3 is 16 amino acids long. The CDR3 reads CASSLWTGYPTGELFF. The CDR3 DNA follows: TGTGCCAGCAGCCTTTGGACAGGGTACCCCACCGGGGAGCTGTTTTTT.

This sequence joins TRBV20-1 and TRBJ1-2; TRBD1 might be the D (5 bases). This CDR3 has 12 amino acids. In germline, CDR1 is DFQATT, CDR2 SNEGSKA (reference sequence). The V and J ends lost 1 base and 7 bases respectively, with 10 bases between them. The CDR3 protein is CSARVGEFGYTF. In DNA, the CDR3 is TGCAGTGCTAGAGTGGGGGAGTTTGGCTACACCTTC.

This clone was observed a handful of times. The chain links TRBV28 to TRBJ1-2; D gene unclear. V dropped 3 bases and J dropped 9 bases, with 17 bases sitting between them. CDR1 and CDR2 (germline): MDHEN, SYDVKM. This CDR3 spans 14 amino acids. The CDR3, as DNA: TGTGCCAGCAGTTTCGATACCCGCGCCTACTGCTACACCTTC. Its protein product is CASSFDTRAYCYTF.

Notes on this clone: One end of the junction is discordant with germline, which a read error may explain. In DNA form, the CDR3 reads TGCCGCGTCGGTGGACAGACAAATCAGCCCCAGCAATTT. This encodes CRVGGQTNQPQQF. This chain connects TRBV29-1 to TRBJ1-5, with D possibly TRBD1 on 6 matching bases. The CDR3 spans 13 residues. Germline V gene lookup returns CDR1 SQVTM and CDR2 ANQGSEA.

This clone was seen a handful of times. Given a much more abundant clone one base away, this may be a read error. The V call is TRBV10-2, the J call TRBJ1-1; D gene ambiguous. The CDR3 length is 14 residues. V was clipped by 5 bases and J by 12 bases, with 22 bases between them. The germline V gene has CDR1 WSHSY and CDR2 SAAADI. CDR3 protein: CASSYSWPPFSSFF. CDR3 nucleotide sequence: TGCGCCAGCAGTTATAGCTGGCCACCATTCTCGTCTTTCTTT.